These T cell receptor beta chains were read from a single sample in a study of T-cell reconstitution after alpha-beta-depleted transplantation in children. TCRdb recomputed calls from the PCR reads with MiXCR, one row per CDR3 protein. The sample carries about 300,000 distinct CDR3 sequences, roughly 7.8% recorded once. The source material was peripheral blood, sampled 360 days after TCRalphabeta/CD19-depleted stem cell transplant. All receptors come from a female patient under 10 years old who had a stem cell transplant for Fanconi anemia, so the T cells may come from the graft donor. The CDR3 runs from the conserved cysteine through the conserved F or W. The order of the fields is J gene, V gene, CDR3 protein.

TRBJ1-2	TRBV29-1	CSVEDPNRGKGYTF
TRBJ1-1	TRBV6-1	CASSFGRDEAFF
TRBJ2-7	TRBV24-1	CATSDPGAGSYEQYF
TRBJ2-7	TRBV7-6	CASSRSTSGDYEQYF
TRBJ1-2	TRBV7-2	CASSLVVARGYGYTF
TRBJ2-5	TRBV10-2	CASSVGVLGETQYF
TRBJ2-3	TRBV7-2	CASTELGTSSLTDTQYF
TRBJ1-3	TRBV11-2	CASSLEPEGNTIYF
TRBJ1-5	TRBV12-3/TRBV12-4	CASSAPGVQPQHF
TRBJ2-3	TRBV3-1	CASSQDPSRDTDTQYF
TRBJ2-2	TRBV7-2	CASSYSGASGELFF
TRBJ2-7	TRBV5-1	CASTPATGFYEQYF
TRBJ1-1	TRBV6-2/TRBV6-3	CASSYNRGPTEAFF
TRBJ2-1	TRBV5-1	CASSFVGLRNNEQFF
TRBJ1-1	TRBV4-3	CASSQALGWRDTEAFF
TRBJ2-3	TRBV20-1	CSANARLTTLLPGTQYF
TRBJ1-1	TRBV10-1	CASSESAFETEAFF
TRBJ2-2	TRBV10-2	CASSDSTPLAANTGELFF
TRBJ1-1	TRBV7-9	CASSLEQGDEAFF
TRBJ1-3	TRBV18	CASSLMDGTSGNTIYF
TRBJ2-3	TRBV4-2	CASSPTDLTSTDTQYF
TRBJ2-3	TRBV2	CASRRTGGLDTDTQYF
TRBJ2-1	TRBV11-2	CASSLLRGTGGYNEQFF
TRBJ2-3	TRBV6-1	CASSYTPTAGTDTQYF
TRBJ1-2	TRBV3-1	CASRRRGAGGYTF
TRBJ2-5	TRBV4-2	CASSQVGGAGGETQYF
TRBJ2-3	TRBV20-1	CSARPWGDTDTQYF
TRBJ2-5	TRBV20-1	CSAERTVQETQYF
TRBJ2-5	TRBV4-1	CASSQDLAASGRGKTQYF
TRBJ2-1	TRBV20-1	CSAMGIDGGLSYNEQFF
TRBJ2-7	TRBV20-1	CCARDHSESSYEQYF
TRBJ1-1	TRBV7-8	CASSLNGLENTEAFF
TRBJ2-5	TRBV3-1	CASSQRVGHQETQYF
TRBJ2-7	TRBV4-3	CASSQGYGYEQYF
TRBJ2-3	TRBV9	CASSVGEGTDTQYF
TRBJ2-5	TRBV24-1	CATSVSDRKETQYF
TRBJ2-3	TRBV28	CASRTLTSGTRTTQYF
TRBJ2-7	TRBV9	CASSSNRDEQYF
TRBJ2-1	TRBV9	CASRAGASSYNEQFF
TRBJ2-5	TRBV25-1	CASSDTPPGARETQYF
TRBJ1-3	TRBV15	CATSRDRLSGNTIYF
TRBJ1-5	TRBV28	CASSGYQPQHF
TRBJ2-3	TRBV5-1	CASSLAQGASDTQYF
TRBJ1-1	TRBV15	CATRRTPQNTEAFF
TRBJ1-2	TRBV2	CARGAEGRARAGGYTF
TRBJ1-4	TRBV4-1	CASSHTGGQGGEKLFF
TRBJ2-5	TRBV5-5	CASSLARGEETQYF
TRBJ1-4	TRBV7-2	CASSWNRQGLGEKLFF
TRBJ2-3	TRBV4-1	CASSQLAFSTDTQYF
TRBJ2-1	TRBV14	CASSPGPVGEFF
TRBJ2-1	TRBV7-2	CASRFGSSYNEQFF
TRBJ2-1	TRBV4-3	CASSQWAGRVVGSYNEQFF